Listed below are T cell receptor beta chains from one sample, sequenced in a study of cytomegalovirus exposure and HLA in healthy donors. Method: immunoSEQ multiplex PCR; TCRdb's copy keeps in-frame clones and lacks some. The sample includes 100,000 to 150,000 clones, around 82% seen only once; the top ten take more than 3.5%. Source material: PBMCs. These receptors were collected from a woman aged 40-49 years in good health and CMV-seropositive. CDR3s include the opening cysteine and the closing phenylalanine or tryptophan. Fields, in order: CDR3 DNA, CDR3 protein, J gene, V gene, CDR3 length, D gene, clone size. A D gene is named only where the DNA matches it firmly. For some rows the clone size is stated as once, few or many, or as a class when expanded; others skip it.

TGCGCCAGCAGCCCCTCCGGGACTAGCGGGTACAATGAGCAGTTCTTC,CASSPSGTSGYNEQFF,TRBJ2-1,TRBV4-3,16,TRBD2,-
TGTGCCAGCAAGGGGGCCCAAGAGACCCAGTACTTC,CASKGAQETQYF,TRBJ2-5,TRBV6-5,12,TRBD1,-
TGCAGTGCTAGCGATACAAATGGCTACACCTTC,CSASDTNGYTF,TRBJ1-2,TRBV20-1,11,-,-
TGTGCCAGCAGTTATTCGACAGGGGGCTATGGCTACACCTTC,CASSYSTGGYGYTF,TRBJ1-2,TRBV6-6,14,TRBD1,-
TGTGCCAGTAGTATTGGAGCGGGACTCTCTTACGAGCAGTACTTC,CASSIGAGLSYEQYF,TRBJ2-7,TRBV19,15,TRBD2,-
TGCGCCAGCAGCTTGGTCGGGGTAATGAACACTGAAGCTTTCTTT,CASSLVGVMNTEAFF,TRBJ1-1,TRBV5-1,15,-,-
TGTGCCAGCAGCCCATCGAACAGGGGGCGGGATAGCAATCAGCCCCAGCATTTT,CASSPSNRGRDSNQPQHF,TRBJ1-5,TRBV5-5,18,TRBD1,-
TGTGCCAGTAGGGGGGGTGGGACTACCTTCTACAATGAGCAGTTCTTC,CASRGGGTTFYNEQFF,TRBJ2-1,TRBV19,16,TRBD2,-
TGTGCCAGTAGTATAGCGGCCCCTAGCGGGAGTTTCGGGCCTTATGTGGAGCTGTTTTTT,CASSIAAPSGSFGPYVELFF,TRBJ2-2,TRBV19,20,TRBD2,-
TGTGCCAGCAGCTTCGGGACTAGCACGGTTAATGAGCAGTTCTTC,CASSFGTSTVNEQFF,TRBJ2-1,TRBV5-8,15,TRBD2,-
TGTGCCACCAGAAAAGGGAGGAATTCACCCCTCCACTTT,CATRKGRNSPLHF,TRBJ1-6,TRBV15,13,-,-
TGTGCCAGCACCCGGACAGGGCAGAACACTGAAGCTTTCTTT,CASTRTGQNTEAFF,TRBJ1-1,TRBV6-5,14,TRBD1,-
TGTGCCAGCAGCCCCGGACAGGGGCGAACTGAAGCTTTCTTT,CASSPGQGRTEAFF,TRBJ1-1,TRBV9,14,TRBD1,-
TGTGCCAGCAGTTACTCGTCGGGACTCTTGGGCTATGGCTACACCTTC,CASSYSSGLLGYGYTF,TRBJ1-2,TRBV6-5,16,-,-
TGTGCCACCAGCAGAGATCCTAGGTGGAGCGAACCCCTCCACTTT,CATSRDPRWSEPLHF,TRBJ1-6,TRBV15,15,-,-
TGTGCCAGCAGTTTCCATTTCTCCTACAATGAGCAGTTCTTC,CASSFHFSYNEQFF,TRBJ2-1,TRBV28,14,-,-
TGTGCCATCAGTGACAGGGGTTCGGGGACTGAAGCTTTCTTT,CAISDRGSGTEAFF,TRBJ1-1,TRBV10-3,14,-,-
TGTGCCAGCAGCCAAGACAGCTCTGGGGCCAACGTCCTGACTTTC,CASSQDSSGANVLTF,TRBJ2-6,TRBV4-2,15,-,-
TGTGCCAGCAGCGTAGGAGTCGGGATCGTCGACGAGCAGTACTTC,CASSVGVGIVDEQYF,TRBJ2-7,TRBV9,15,-,-
TGTGCCAGCAGCCGTGGGAGTAGAGAGACCCAGTACTTC,CASSRGSRETQYF,TRBJ2-5,TRBV7-3,13,-,-
TGTGCCAGCAGCCCGCCCCCCAGGGGCGGCGTGGTCTATGGCTACACCTTC,CASSPPPRGGVVYGYTF,TRBJ1-2,TRBV7-9,17,-,few
TGTGCCAGCAGCCCTAATTATCTCTATGGCTACACCTTC,CASSPNYLYGYTF,TRBJ1-2,TRBV28,13,-,once
TGTGCCAGCAGACCCCGACAGGGGTTGGCTGGAAACACCATATATTTT,CASRPRQGLAGNTIYF,TRBJ1-3,TRBV28,16,TRBD1,-
TGTGCCAGCAGTCCGTGGCTAGCGGGAGCTCCAAGGCAGTACTTC,CASSPWLAGAPRQYF,TRBJ2-7,TRBV27,15,TRBD2,-
TGTGCCAGCAGCTTAGGACACCTCACAGATACGCAGTATTTT,CASSLGHLTDTQYF,TRBJ2-3,TRBV7-9,14,-,-
TGTGCCAGCAGTTTAGGGCGGGGAGTTCAGTACTTC,CASSLGRGVQYF,TRBJ2-7,TRBV27,12,-,-
TGTGCCAGCACTGAGGTAGCGGGAGCGTACAATGAGCAGTTCTTC,CASTEVAGAYNEQFF,TRBJ2-1,TRBV5-4,15,TRBD2,-
TGCAGCGTTGAAAAGGTCAAGAGCGAATACTACAATGAGCAGTTCTTC,CSVEKVKSEYYNEQFF,TRBJ2-1,TRBV29-1,16,-,-
TGTGCCAGCAGTCCCCTGATGACGGGGACTGGAAACACCATATATTTT,CASSPLMTGTGNTIYF,TRBJ1-3,TRBV28,16,-,once
TGTGCCAGCAGCGTTAACGGGAACACAGATACGCAGTATTTT,CASSVNGNTDTQYF,TRBJ2-3,TRBV9,14,-,-
TGCGCCAGCAGCAGGGAGGGGCCGGATACGCAGTATTTT,CASSREGPDTQYF,TRBJ2-3,TRBV5-1,13,TRBD2,-
TGTGCCAGCAGCCCAGGGACAGGGGCGTCCTACGAGCAGTACTTC,CASSPGTGASYEQYF,TRBJ2-7,TRBV5-4,15,TRBD1,-
TGTGCCAGCACAAACGGACTCGGAGAACTGTTTTTT,CASTNGLGELFF,TRBJ1-4,TRBV25-1,12,-,-
TGTGCCAGCAGCTTGGGGACTAGCGGGAGGGAGACCCAGTACTTC,CASSLGTSGRETQYF,TRBJ2-5,TRBV5-6,15,TRBD2,-
TGTGCCAGCAGCTCCTACGGACAGGGGGATAAGAGTGAAAAACTGTTTTTT,CASSSYGQGDKSEKLFF,TRBJ1-4,TRBV5-4,17,TRBD1,-
TGTGCCAGCAGTCGGACAGTACAAGAGACCCAGTACTTC,CASSRTVQETQYF,TRBJ2-5,TRBV6-5,13,-,few
TGTGCCAGCAGGCTCTACTACAATGAGCAGTTCTTC,CASRLYYNEQFF,TRBJ2-1,TRBV2,12,-,-
TGTGCCAGCAGCTCAGGTGGTCTAGCGGGAGACCCAAACAATGAGCAGTTCTTC,CASSSGGLAGDPNNEQFF,TRBJ2-1,TRBV7-9,18,TRBD2,few
TGTGCCAGTTACCAGGATATGATCCGGACTAGCGGGAACACCGGGGAGCTGTTTTTT,CASYQDMIRTSGNTGELFF,TRBJ2-2,TRBV19,19,TRBD2,-
TGCGCCAGCAGCGGCGGGACGGCTTTTGGGGCTGAAGCTTTCTTT,CASSGGTAFGAEAFF,TRBJ1-1,TRBV5-1,15,-,-
TGTGCCACCAGCAGGCCCACCGGACAGGGGGTAACTTTCTTT,CATSRPTGQGVTFF,TRBJ1-1,TRBV15,14,TRBD1,-
TGTGCCAGCAGCCAACCCGGGACTAGCGGGAGAAATGAGCAGTTCTTC,CASSQPGTSGRNEQFF,TRBJ2-1,TRBV7-2,16,TRBD2,few
TGTGCCAGCAGCTTAGCCCTACAGCATGGCTACACCTTC,CASSLALQHGYTF,TRBJ1-2,TRBV11-2,13,-,-
TGTGCCACCAGCAGAGATTGGGGGGGAGGGCAGCCCCAGCATTTT,CATSRDWGGGQPQHF,TRBJ1-5,TRBV15,15,-,-
TGTGCCAGCAGCCAATTCATGAACACTGAAGCTTTCTTT,CASSQFMNTEAFF,TRBJ1-1,TRBV7-3,13,-,-
TGTGCCAGCAGTGGACCGGGACAGTCGTTCTCCTACGAGCAGTACTTC,CASSGPGQSFSYEQYF,TRBJ2-7,TRBV25-1,16,TRBD1,-
TGCAGTGCTGCGGCGGATACGCAGTATTTT,CSAAADTQYF,TRBJ2-3,TRBV20-1,10,-,-
TGCGCCAGCACCTTGTATGATGAGCAGTTCTTC,CASTLYDEQFF,TRBJ2-1,TRBV5-1,11,-,-
TGTGCCAGCAGCTCCGGAAACAGGGGGCGCAACACCGGGGAGCTGTTTTTT,CASSSGNRGRNTGELFF,TRBJ2-2,TRBV7-9,17,TRBD1,-
TGTGCCAGCGGAGGCCCCAATGAGCAGTTCTTC,CASGGPNEQFF,TRBJ2-1,TRBV2,11,-,-
TGTGCCAGCAGCACTAACACTAACTATGGCTACACCTTC,CASSTNTNYGYTF,TRBJ1-2,TRBV7-8,13,-,-
TGTGCTAGTGGTCTCCAAATAGAGGGCTACACCTTC,CASGLQIEGYTF,TRBJ1-2,TRBV12-5,12,-,-
TGTGCCATCAGCGCGGACAGATGGGGCAATCAGCCCCAGCATTTT,CAISADRWGNQPQHF,TRBJ1-5,TRBV10-3,15,-,few
TGTGCCAGCACCTCCTCACTAATAGCGGGAGGGGGAGAGACCCAGTACTTC,CASTSSLIAGGGETQYF,TRBJ2-5,TRBV5-4,17,TRBD2,once
TGCGCCAGCAGCTTGGACCGGGAGGCAGATACGCAGTATTTT,CASSLDREADTQYF,TRBJ2-3,TRBV5-1,14,TRBD2,-
TGTGCCAGCAGCCAAACAACAGGGGGGGGCTCCTACGAGCAGTACTTC,CASSQTTGGGSYEQYF,TRBJ2-7,TRBV4-2,16,-,few
TGTGCCAGCACCTTGGGGGACAGCTCCTACGAGCAGTACTTC,CASTLGDSSYEQYF,TRBJ2-7,TRBV28,14,TRBD1,-
TGTGCCAGCAGCTTACAGCGGATGAACACCGGGGAGCTGTTTTTT,CASSLQRMNTGELFF,TRBJ2-2,TRBV11-2,15,-,-
TGTGCCAGCAGTTACTATTTACAGGGCACCTACGAGCAGTACTTC,CASSYYLQGTYEQYF,TRBJ2-7,TRBV6-6,15,-,-
TGTGCCAGCAGCTTAGTTCGCTATTACGGAGTGACCTTC,CASSLVRYYGVTF,TRBJ1-2,TRBV7-9,13,-,-